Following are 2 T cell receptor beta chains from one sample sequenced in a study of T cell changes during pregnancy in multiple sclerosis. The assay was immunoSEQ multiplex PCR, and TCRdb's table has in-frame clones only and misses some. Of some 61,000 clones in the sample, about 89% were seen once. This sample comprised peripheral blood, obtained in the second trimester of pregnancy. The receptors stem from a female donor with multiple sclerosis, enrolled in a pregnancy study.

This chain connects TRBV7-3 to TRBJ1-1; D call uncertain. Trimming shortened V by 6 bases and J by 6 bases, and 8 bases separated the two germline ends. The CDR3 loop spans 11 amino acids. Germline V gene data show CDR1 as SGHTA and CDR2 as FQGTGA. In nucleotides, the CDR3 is TGTGCCAGCAGTGAGGGCGCTGAAGCTTTCTTT. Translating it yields CASSEGAEAFF.

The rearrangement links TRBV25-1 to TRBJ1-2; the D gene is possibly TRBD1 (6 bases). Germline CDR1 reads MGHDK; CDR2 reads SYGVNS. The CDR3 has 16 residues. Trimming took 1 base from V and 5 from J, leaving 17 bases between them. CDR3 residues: CASSELNGTGRYGYTF. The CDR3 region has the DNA TGTGCCAGCAGTGAATTAAATGGAACAGGGCGGTATGGCTACACCTTC.